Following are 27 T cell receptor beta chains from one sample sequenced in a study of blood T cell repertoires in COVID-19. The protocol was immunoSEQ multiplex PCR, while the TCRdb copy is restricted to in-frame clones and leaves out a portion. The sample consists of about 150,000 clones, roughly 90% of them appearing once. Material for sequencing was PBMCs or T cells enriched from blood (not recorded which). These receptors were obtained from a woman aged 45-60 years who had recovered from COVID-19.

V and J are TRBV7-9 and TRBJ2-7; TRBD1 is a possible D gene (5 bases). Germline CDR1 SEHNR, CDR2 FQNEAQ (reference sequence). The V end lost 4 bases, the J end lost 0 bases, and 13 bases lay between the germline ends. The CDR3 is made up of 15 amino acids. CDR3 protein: CASSSRGLPSYEQYF. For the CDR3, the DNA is TGTGCCAGCAGCTCAAGGGGCCTTCCCTCCTACGAGCAGTACTTC.

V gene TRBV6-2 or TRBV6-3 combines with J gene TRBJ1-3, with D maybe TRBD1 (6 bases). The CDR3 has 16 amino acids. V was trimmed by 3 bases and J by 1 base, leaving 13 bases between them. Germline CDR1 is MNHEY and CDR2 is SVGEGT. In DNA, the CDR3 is TGTGCCAGCAGTTATGACAGGCAACCTTCTGGAAACACCATATATTTT. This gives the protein CASSYDRQPSGNTIYF.

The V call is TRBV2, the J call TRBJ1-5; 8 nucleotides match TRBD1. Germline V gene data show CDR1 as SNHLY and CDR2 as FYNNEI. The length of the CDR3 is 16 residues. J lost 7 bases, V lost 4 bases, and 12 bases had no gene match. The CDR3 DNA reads TGTGCCAGCAGTGCACAGGGGGTATCTGAAGGACAGCCCCAGCATTTT. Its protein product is CASSAQGVSEGQPQHF. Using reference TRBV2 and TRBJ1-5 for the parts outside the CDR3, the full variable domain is EPEVTQTPSHQVTQMGQEVILRCVPISNHLYFYWYRQILGQKVEFLVSFYNNEISEKSEIFDDQFSVERPDGSNFTLKIRSTKLEDSAMYFCASSAQGVSEGQPQHFGDGTRLSIL.

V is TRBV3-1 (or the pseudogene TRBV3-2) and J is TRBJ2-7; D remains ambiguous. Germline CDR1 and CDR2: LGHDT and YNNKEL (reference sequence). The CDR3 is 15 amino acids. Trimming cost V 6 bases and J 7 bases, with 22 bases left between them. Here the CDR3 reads CASSQKDRRSGEQYF. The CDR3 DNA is TGTGCCAGCAGTCAAAAGGATAGACGGTCGGGTGAGCAGTACTTC.

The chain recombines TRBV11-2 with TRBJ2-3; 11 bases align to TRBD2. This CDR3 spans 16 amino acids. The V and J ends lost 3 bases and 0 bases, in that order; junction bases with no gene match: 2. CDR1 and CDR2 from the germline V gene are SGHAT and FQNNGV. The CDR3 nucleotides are TGTGCCAGCAGCTTCCTAGCGGGGGGTAGCACAGATACGCAGTATTTT. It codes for CASSFLAGGSTDTQYF. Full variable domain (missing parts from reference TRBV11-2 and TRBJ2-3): EAGVAQSPRYKIIEKRQSVAFWCNPISGHATLYWYQQILGQGPKLLIQFQNNGVVDDSQLPKDRFSAERLKGVDSTLKIQPAKLEDSAVYLCASSFLAGGSTDTQYFGPGTRLTVL.

In nucleotides, the CDR3 is TGTGCCATCAGTGACGGGGGAAGGAAGACCGGGGAGCTGTTTTTT. It encodes CAISDGGRKTGELFF. This chain uses TRBV10-3 with TRBJ2-2; possibly TRBD2 for D (6 bases). Germline V gene data show CDR1 as ENHRY and CDR2 as SYGVKD. V lost 3 bases to trimming and J lost 5 bases, with 13 bases between them. The CDR3 covers 15 residues.

CDR3 in amino acids: CASSKGGARSYEQYF. For the CDR3, the DNA is TGTGCCAGCAGCAAAGGCGGGGCCCGCTCCTACGAGCAGTACTTC. The genes are TRBV21-1 and TRBJ2-7; the table gives TRBD2 as D, unverified against the DNA. TRBV21-1 is a documented pseudogene. The CDR3 runs 15 residues.

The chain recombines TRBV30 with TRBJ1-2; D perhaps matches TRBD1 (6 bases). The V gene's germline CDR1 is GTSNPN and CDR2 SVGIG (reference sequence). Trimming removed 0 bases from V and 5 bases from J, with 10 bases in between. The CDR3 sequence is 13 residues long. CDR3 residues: CAWSVSQGYGYTF. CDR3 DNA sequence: TGTGCCTGGAGTGTAAGCCAGGGGTATGGCTACACCTTC.

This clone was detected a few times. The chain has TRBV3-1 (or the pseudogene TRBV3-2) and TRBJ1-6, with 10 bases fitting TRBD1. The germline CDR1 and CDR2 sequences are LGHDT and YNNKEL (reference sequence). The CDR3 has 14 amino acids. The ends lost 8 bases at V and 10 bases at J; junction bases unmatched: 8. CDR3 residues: CASGDRGRRSPLHF. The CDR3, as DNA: TGTGCCAGCGGTGACAGGGGGCGGAGATCACCCCTCCACTTT.

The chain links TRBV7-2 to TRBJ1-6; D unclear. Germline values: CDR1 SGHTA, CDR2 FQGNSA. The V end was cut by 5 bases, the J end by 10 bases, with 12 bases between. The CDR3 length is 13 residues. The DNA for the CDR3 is TGTGCCAGCAGCCCAATCCCGGGATCACCCCTCCACTTT. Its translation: CASSPIPGSPLHF.

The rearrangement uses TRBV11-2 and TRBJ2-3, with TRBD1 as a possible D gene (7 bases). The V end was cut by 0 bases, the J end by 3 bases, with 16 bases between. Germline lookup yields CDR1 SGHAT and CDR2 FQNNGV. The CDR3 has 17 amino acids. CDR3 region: CASSLDLWPGGTDTQYF. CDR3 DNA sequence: TGTGCCAGCAGCTTAGATCTATGGCCAGGGGGGACAGATACGCAGTATTTT.

In nucleotides, the CDR3 is TGTGCCAGCAGTGTGGCTGCGAACAGACTAAATCAGCCCCAGCATTTT. Its translation: CASSVAANRLNQPQHF. V gene TRBV2 combines with J gene TRBJ1-5; no clear D. Between the trimmed V and J ends, which lost 4 bases and 4 bases, there was a span of 17 bases. The length of the CDR3 is 16 residues. Germline V gene data show CDR1 as SNHLY and CDR2 as FYNNEI.

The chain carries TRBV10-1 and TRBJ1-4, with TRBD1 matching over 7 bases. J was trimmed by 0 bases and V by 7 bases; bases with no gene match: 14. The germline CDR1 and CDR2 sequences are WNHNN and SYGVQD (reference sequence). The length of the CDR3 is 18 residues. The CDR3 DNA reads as TGCGCCAGCACTCCCTGGCGGGACAGATTCACAACTAATGAAAAACTGTTTTTT. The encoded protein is CASTPWRDRFTTNEKLFF.

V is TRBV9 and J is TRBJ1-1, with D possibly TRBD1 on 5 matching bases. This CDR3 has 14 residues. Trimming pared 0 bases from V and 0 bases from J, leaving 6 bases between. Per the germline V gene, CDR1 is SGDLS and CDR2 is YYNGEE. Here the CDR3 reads CASSVEQVNTEAFF. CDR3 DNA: TGTGCCAGCAGCGTAGAACAGGTGAACACTGAAGCTTTCTTT. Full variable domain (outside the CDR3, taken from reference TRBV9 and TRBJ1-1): DSGVTQTPKHLITATGQRVTLRCSPRSGDLSVYWYQQSLDQGLQFLIQYYNGEERAKGNILERFSAQQFPDLHSELNLSSLELGDSALYFCASSVEQVNTEAFFGQGTRLTVV.

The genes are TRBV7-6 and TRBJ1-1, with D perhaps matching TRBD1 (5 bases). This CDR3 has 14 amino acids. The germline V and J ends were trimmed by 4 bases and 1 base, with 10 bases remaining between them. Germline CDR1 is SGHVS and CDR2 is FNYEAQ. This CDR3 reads CASSSQGKNTEAFF. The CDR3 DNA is TGTGCCAGCAGCTCCCAGGGCAAGAACACTGAAGCTTTCTTT.

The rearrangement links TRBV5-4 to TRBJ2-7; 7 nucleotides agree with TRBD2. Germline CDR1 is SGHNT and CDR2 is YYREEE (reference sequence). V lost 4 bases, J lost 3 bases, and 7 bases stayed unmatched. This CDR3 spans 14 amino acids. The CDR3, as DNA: TGTGCCAGCAGCCCCAGCGGGAACGACTACGAGCAGTACTTC. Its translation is CASSPSGNDYEQYF.

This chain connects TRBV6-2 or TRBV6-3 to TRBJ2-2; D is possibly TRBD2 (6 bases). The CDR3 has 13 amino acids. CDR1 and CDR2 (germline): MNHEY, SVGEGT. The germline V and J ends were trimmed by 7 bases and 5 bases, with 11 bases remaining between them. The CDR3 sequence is CASTPRGTGELFF. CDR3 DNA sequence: TGTGCCAGCACCCCCCGGGGGACCGGGGAGCTGTTTTTT.

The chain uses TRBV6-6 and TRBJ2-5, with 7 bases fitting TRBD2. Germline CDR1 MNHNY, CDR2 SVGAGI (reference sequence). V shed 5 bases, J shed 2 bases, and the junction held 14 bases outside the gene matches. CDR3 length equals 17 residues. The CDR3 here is CASSRDWEGSFQETQYF. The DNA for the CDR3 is TGTGCCAGCAGTCGCGATTGGGAGGGATCATTTCAAGAGACCCAGTACTTC.

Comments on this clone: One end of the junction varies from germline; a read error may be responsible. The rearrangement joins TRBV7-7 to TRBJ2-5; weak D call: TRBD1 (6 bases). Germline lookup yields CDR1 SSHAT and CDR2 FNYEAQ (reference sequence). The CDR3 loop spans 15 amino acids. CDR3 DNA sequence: TGTGCTAGCAGCTTAGCCAGGGGCCCGCAAGAGACCCAGTACTTC. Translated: CASSLARGPQETQYF. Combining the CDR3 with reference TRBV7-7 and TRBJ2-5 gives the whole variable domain GAGVSQSPRYKVTKRGQDVTLRCDPISSHATLYWYQQALGQGPEFLTYFNYEAQPDKSGLPSDRFSAERPEGSISTLTIQRTEQRDSAMYRCASSLARGPQETQYFGPGTRLLVL.

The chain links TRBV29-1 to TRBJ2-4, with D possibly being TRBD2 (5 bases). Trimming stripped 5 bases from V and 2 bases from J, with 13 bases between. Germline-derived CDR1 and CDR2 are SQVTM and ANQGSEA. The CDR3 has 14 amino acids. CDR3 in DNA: TGCAGCGTTCGGCTAGCCGGGTCCAAAAACATTCAGTACTTC. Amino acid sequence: CSVRLAGSKNIQYF.

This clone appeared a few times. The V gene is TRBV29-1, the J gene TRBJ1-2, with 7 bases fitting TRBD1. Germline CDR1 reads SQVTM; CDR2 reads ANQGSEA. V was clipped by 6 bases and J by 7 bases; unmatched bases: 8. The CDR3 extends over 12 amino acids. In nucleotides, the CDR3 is TGCAGCGTCGTACAGGGGCAAGGTGGCTACACCTTC. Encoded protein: CSVVQGQGGYTF.

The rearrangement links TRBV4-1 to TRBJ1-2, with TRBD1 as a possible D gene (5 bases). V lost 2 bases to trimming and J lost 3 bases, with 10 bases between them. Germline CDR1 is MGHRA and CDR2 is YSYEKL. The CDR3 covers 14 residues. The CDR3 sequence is CASSQIQGYYGYTF. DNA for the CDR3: TGCGCCAGCAGCCAAATCCAGGGTTACTATGGCTACACCTTC.

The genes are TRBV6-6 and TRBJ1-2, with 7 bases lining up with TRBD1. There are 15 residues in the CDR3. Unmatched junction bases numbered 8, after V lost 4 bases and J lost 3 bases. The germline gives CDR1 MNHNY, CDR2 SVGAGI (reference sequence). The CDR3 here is CASSSSTGVDYGYTF. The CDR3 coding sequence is TGTGCCAGCAGTTCCAGCACAGGGGTCGACTATGGCTACACCTTC.

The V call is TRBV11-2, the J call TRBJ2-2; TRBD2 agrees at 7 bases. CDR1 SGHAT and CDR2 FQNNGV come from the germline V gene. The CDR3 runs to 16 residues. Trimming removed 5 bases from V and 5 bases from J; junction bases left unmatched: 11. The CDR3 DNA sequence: TGTGCCAGCAGCACCAGGCTAGCGGAGGGAACCGGGGAGCTGTTTTTT. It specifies CASSTRLAEGTGELFF.

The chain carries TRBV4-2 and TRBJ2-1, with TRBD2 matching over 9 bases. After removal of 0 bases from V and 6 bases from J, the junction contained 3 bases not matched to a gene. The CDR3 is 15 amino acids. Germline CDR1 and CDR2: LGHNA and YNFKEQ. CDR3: CASSQEQRGVNEQFF. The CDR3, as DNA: TGTGCCAGCAGCCAAGAGCAGCGGGGGGTCAATGAGCAGTTCTTC.

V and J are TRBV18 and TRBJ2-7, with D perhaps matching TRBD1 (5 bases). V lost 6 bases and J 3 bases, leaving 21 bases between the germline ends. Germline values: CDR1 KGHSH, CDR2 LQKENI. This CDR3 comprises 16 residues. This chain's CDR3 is CASSHQSTGTLYEQYF. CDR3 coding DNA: TGTGCCAGCTCGCACCAAAGTACAGGAACCCTCTACGAGCAGTACTTC.

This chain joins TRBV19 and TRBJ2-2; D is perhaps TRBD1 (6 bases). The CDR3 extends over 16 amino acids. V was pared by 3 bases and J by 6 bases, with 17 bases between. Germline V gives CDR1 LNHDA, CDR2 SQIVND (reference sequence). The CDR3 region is CASSIEWTDTPGELFF. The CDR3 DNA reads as TGTGCCAGTAGTATTGAATGGACAGACACCCCCGGGGAGCTGTTTTTT.